One sample yielded the 6 T cell receptor beta chains listed below, sequenced in a study of control samples from healthy donors and cancer patients (dated by TCRdb to 2018 to 2021). The method was the immunoSEQ multiplex PCR assay. This is the immuneACCESS table as TCRdb keeps it, with only in-frame sequences that have V and J called. A part of the clones is gone; compared with another copy, unresolved V genes explain less than half, and the rest is unexplained. This sample holds about 24,000 clones; approximately 83% were observed only once. The ten most abundant clones make up roughly 27% of the sample. Sequencing input: PBMCs. Source of these receptors: a man aged 55 to 70 with head and neck cancer.

The V call is TRBV11-3, the J call TRBJ1-3; no clear D. Looked up from germline, CDR1 is SGHNT and CDR2 is YENEEA. Trimming took off 0 bases at V and 3 bases at J, with 9 bases between the two ends. The CDR3 spans 15 residues. CDR3 nucleotides: TGTGCCAGCAGCTTAGAGGGAGGCGATGGAAACACCATATATTTT. Protein product: CASSLEGGDGNTIYF.

The J gene is TRBJ1-6, the V gene TRBV5-8; possible D gene TRBD1, 5 bases. The germline V and J ends were trimmed by 1 base and 10 bases, with 15 bases remaining between them. CDR3 length equals 15 residues. Germline V gives CDR1 SGHTS, CDR2 YDEGEE. The DNA of the CDR3 is TGTGCCAGCAGCTTGCGGGGCAGGGAGGAATCACCCCTCCACTTT. Protein product: CASSLRGREESPLHF.

The chain combines TRBV3-1 (or the pseudogene TRBV3-2) with TRBJ1-1, with 7 bases lining up with TRBD1. In germline, CDR1 is LGHDT, CDR2 YNNKEL (reference sequence). V shed 4 bases and J 11 bases; nucleotides not matched to a gene: 13. There are 14 residues in the CDR3. The CDR3 protein is CASSPTGGQYSAFF. The CDR3, as DNA: TGTGCCAGCAGCCCGACCGGGGGACAGTATTCGGCTTTCTTT.

This sequence joins TRBV10-3 and TRBJ2-5; TRBD2 is a possible D gene (7 bases). Trimming removed 3 bases from V and 5 bases from J, with 19 bases in between. Germline V gene sequence: CDR1 ENHRY, CDR2 SYGVKD. The CDR3 runs 16 residues. CDR3 in DNA: TGTGCCATCAGTGACCCGAGGGGGGGGTCGGGCGAGACCCAGTACTTC. This sequence encodes CAISDPRGGSGETQYF.

V gene TRBV7-2 combines with J gene TRBJ2-6; D not certain. V lost 6 bases, J lost 1 base, and 4 bases lay in between. Germline CDR1 and CDR2: SGHTA and FQGNSA. This CDR3 is 13 amino acids long. This CDR3 reads CASRGSGANVLTF. Here the CDR3 DNA reads TGTGCCAGCAGGGGATCTGGGGCCAACGTCCTGACTTTC.

The chain has TRBV7-8 and TRBJ1-2, with no clear D. The germline gives CDR1 SGHVS, CDR2 FQNEAQ. CDR3 length equals 15 residues. Trimming pared 1 base from V and 2 bases from J, leaving 11 bases between. CDR3 loop: CASSLGGPENYGYTF. DNA of the CDR3: TGTGCCAGCAGCTTAGGAGGCCCGGAAAACTATGGCTACACCTTC.